The clone carrying this T cell receptor beta chain turned up a few times. Arm-PCR of CDR3 regions with iRepertoire HTBI primers generated TCR beta libraries. A single record per CDR3 protein comes from TCRdb applying MiXCR to the multiplex PCR reads. The sample yields 350,000 to 450,000 distinct CDR3 sequences, 16% seen once. This entry belongs to a study of regulatory T cells in long-lasting Graves disease. Time point indicated: newly diagnosed GD, antithyroid drugs for less than 3 months. From RNA extracted from PBMCs, the TCR library was made. The length of the CDR3 is 14 residues. V lost 6 bases, J lost 1 base, and 3 bases stayed unmatched. The V gene's germline CDR1 is MNHNS and CDR2 SASEGT. These same records also appear under a second study, on T cells in Graves' hyperthyroidism and ophthalmopathy.

The J gene is TRBJ2-7, the V gene TRBV6-1, with 10 bases aligning to TRBD1. The sequence derives from a man between 35 and 55 years old with Graves disease. The sequencing used peripheral blood mononuclear cells (PBMCs), collected at new diagnosis, from a patient treated with antithyroid drugs. CDR3 loop: CASRRDRGSYEQYF. DNA for the CDR3: TGTGCCAGCAGGCGGGACAGGGGTTCCTACGAGCAGTACTTC.